These 9 T cell receptor beta chains were all obtained from the same sample, sequenced in a study of long-term antiretroviral therapy in people with HIV (dated by TCRdb to between 2022 and 2023). The immunoSEQ hsTCRB v3.0 assay was used at survey level resolution to sequence the TRB variable region. The table comes from immuneACCESS by way of TCRdb, which keeps in-frame sequences with V and J called. Part of the clones is missing from these tables; in studies checked, under half for an unresolved V gene and the rest for unknown reasons. The table for this sample lists tens of thousands of clones; 70% to 90% of them were counted only once. Jointly, the top ten make up 13% of the sample. The sample here was unsorted PBMCs, taken 1.1 years after starting antiretroviral therapy. The receptor source for this set is a man between 18 and 29 years old with HIV.

V usage is TRBV5-4 and J usage is TRBJ1-6, with 8 positions matching TRBD1. CDR1 and CDR2 from the germline V gene are SGHNT and YYREEE (reference sequence). This CDR3 has 16 amino acids. V shed 1 base, J shed 2 bases, and the junction held 2 bases outside the gene matches. CDR3 in amino acids: CASSLQGAAYNSPLHF. CDR3 nucleotides: TGTGCCAGCAGCTTGCAGGGGGCGGCCTATAATTCACCCCTCCACTTT.

V gene TRBV30 combines with J gene TRBJ1-1, with no clear D. V lost 1 base and J lost 10, with 13 bases in between. The CDR3 spans 12 residues. Germline V gives CDR1 GTSNPN, CDR2 SVGIG (reference sequence). The CDR3 here is CAWSERSGGAFF. The DNA of the CDR3 is TGTGCCTGGAGTGAACGGAGCGGAGGAGCTTTCTTT.

The J gene is TRBJ1-2, the V gene TRBV6-1; D not resolved. CDR1 and CDR2 (germline): MNHNS, SASEGT. The CDR3 consists of 12 residues. Trimming removed 7 bases from V and 6 bases from J, with 12 bases in between. CDR3 sequence: CASTSGLDGYTF. The CDR3 bases are TGTGCCAGCACTAGTGGACTGGATGGCTACACCTTC.

In its sample, this clone was seen once. The V gene is TRBV13, the J gene TRBJ2-5; D is possibly TRBD2 (6 bases). Trimming removed 8 bases from V and 5 bases from J, with 15 bases in between. The CDR3 extends over 13 amino acids. Germline V gene lookup returns CDR1 PRHDT and CDR2 FYEKMQ (reference sequence). In DNA form, the CDR3 reads TGTGCCAGCTCGACATCGGAGGGGGAGACCCAGTACTTC. This codes for CASSTSEGETQYF.

The V gene is TRBV5-1, the J gene TRBJ1-2; TRBD1 matches 7 bases. The junction had 5 bases not matched to a gene; V was cut back by 0 bases and J by 3 bases. In germline, CDR1 is SGHRS, CDR2 YFSETQ. The CDR3 totals 15 residues. The CDR3 DNA sequence: TGCGCCAGCAGCTTGGGAGACAGGGAGCACTATGGCTACACCTTC. Amino acids: CASSLGDREHYGYTF.

V gene TRBV30 combines with J gene TRBJ2-5, with TRBD2 identical over 10 bases. The J segment lost 2 bases and the V segment lost 4 bases, leaving 4 bases of the junction unmatched. The CDR3 covers 14 residues. CDR1 is GTSNPN and CDR2 is SVGIG in the germline V gene (reference sequence). CDR3 protein: CAWTSGGAQETQYF. In DNA form, the CDR3 reads TGTGCCTGGACTAGCGGGGGAGCTCAAGAGACCCAGTACTTC. The complete variable domain, with remaining parts taken from reference TRBV30 and TRBJ2-5, reads SQTIHQWPATLVQPVGSPLSLECTVEGTSNPNLYWYRQAAGRGLQLLFYSVGIGQISSEVPQNLSASRPQDRQFILSSKKLLLSDSGFYLCAWTSGGAQETQYFGPGTRLLVL.

The rearrangement uses TRBV5-1 and TRBJ2-5; 10 nucleotides align to TRBD2. Germline assignment: CDR1 SGHRS and CDR2 YFSETQ. Trimming took 5 bases from V and 2 from J; bases not matched to a gene: 12. The CDR3 is 17 residues long. CDR3 DNA sequence: TGCGCCAGCAGAAATGGTCTACTAGCGGGGAGTCAAGAGACCCAGTACTTC. This encodes CASRNGLLAGSQETQYF.

The genes are TRBV2 and TRBJ2-3, with a tentative D call TRBD1 (6 bases). Trimming removed 4 bases from V and 2 bases from J, with 10 bases in between. CDR3 length: 14 amino acids. The germline V gene encodes CDR1 SNHLY and CDR2 FYNNEI. CDR3 protein: CASSVQGPTDTQYF. The CDR3 region has the DNA TGTGCCAGCAGTGTACAGGGACCCACAGATACGCAGTATTTT.

The V and J genes are TRBV6-5 and TRBJ1-1; D is perhaps TRBD1 (5 bases). The CDR3 extends over 13 amino acids. Trimming took off 2 bases at V and 5 bases at J, with 9 bases between the two ends. Per germline, CDR1 MNHEY and CDR2 SVGAGI. The CDR3 DNA reads as TGTGCCAGCAGTTACGGGAGGGGTACTGAAGCTTTCTTT. Translating gives CASSYGRGTEAFF.